One sample yielded the 24 T cell receptor beta chains listed below, sequenced in a study of cytomegalovirus exposure and HLA in healthy donors (dated by TCRdb to between 2016 and 2019). Library prep was done by the immunoSEQ multiplex PCR assay. For the multiplex PCR, a mixture combining 60 forward primers for TCR Vbeta segments and 13 reverse primers for TCR Jbeta segments was used. The table comes from immuneACCESS by way of TCRdb, which keeps in-frame sequences with V and J called. Part of the clones is missing from these tables; in studies checked, under half for an unresolved V gene and the rest for unknown reasons. This sample has hundreds of thousands of clones in its table, and less than 85% of those were observed once. The top ten clonotypes cover approximately 0.63% of the sample. The sequenced material came from PBMCs. The receptors shown here come from a man between 18 and 29 years old in good health and CMV-seronegative.

V and J are TRBV18 and TRBJ1-3, with a possible D match to TRBD1 (6 bases). The germline V gene has CDR1 KGHSH and CDR2 LQKENI. CDR3 length equals 18 residues. The V gene lost 1 base and the J gene lost 0 bases, with 16 bases spanning the gap. DNA for the CDR3: TGTGCCAGCTCACCACTGTCGGGACACAGGAGCTCTGGAAACACCATATATTTT. It codes for CASSPLSGHRSSGNTIYF. Combining the CDR3 with reference TRBV18 and TRBJ1-3 gives the whole variable domain NAGVMQNPRHLVRRRGQEARLRCSPMKGHSHVYWYRQLPEEGLKFMVYLQKENIIDESGMPKERFSAEFPKEGPSILRIQQVVRGDSAAYFCASSPLSGHRSSGNTIYFGEGSWLTVV.

This sequence joins TRBV5-1 and TRBJ1-4; D possibly corresponds to TRBD1 (5 bases). This CDR3 spans 15 amino acids. Germline values: CDR1 SGHRS, CDR2 YFSETQ. Trimming took off 4 bases at V and 1 base at J, with 11 bases between the two ends. As DNA, the CDR3 is TGCGCCAGCAGCGTTGCGGGGGAAACTAATGAAAAACTGTTTTTT. Protein: CASSVAGETNEKLFF.

This clone was seen once. The chain links TRBV27 to TRBJ2-1; D remains unclear. There are 13 residues in the CDR3. Germline CDR1 reads MNHEY; CDR2 reads SMNVEV (reference sequence). V was shortened by 5 bases and J by 7 bases, with 12 bases between the two germline ends. The CDR3 is CASSPRRGNEQFF. The CDR3 DNA follows: TGTGCCAGCAGTCCGCGACGAGGTAATGAGCAGTTCTTC.

This clone was found a few times. The rearrangement uses TRBV14 and TRBJ2-5, with 7 bases identical to TRBD2. Germline CDR1 reads SGHDN; CDR2 reads FVKESK. The trim removed 0 bases at V and 4 bases at J, leaving 8 bases unmatched. This CDR3 has 16 amino acids. CDR3 protein: CASSQDGGTLRETQYF. CDR3 coding DNA: TGTGCCAGCAGCCAAGACGGGGGGACGTTGAGAGAGACCCAGTACTTC.

This clone is a singleton in its sample. The V gene is TRBV27, the J gene TRBJ2-1, with 9 bases lining up with TRBD2. V trimming: 5 bases; J trimming: 4 bases; junction bases outside the gene matches: 12. Per the germline V gene, CDR1 is MNHEY and CDR2 is SMNVEV (reference sequence). This CDR3 has 17 amino acids. The chain's CDR3 is CASSVDLPGLAYNEQFF. CDR3 coding DNA: TGTGCCAGCAGTGTTGACCTTCCGGGACTAGCTTACAATGAGCAGTTCTTC.

V is TRBV2 and J is TRBJ2-7; D may be TRBD2 (5 bases). Germline CDR1 reads SNHLY; CDR2 reads FYNNEI. V was pared by 8 bases and J by 6 bases, with 20 bases between. The CDR3 runs 14 residues. The CDR3 bases are TGTGCCAGCCAGATAGAGGGTTTTGGCGTCGAGCAGTACTTC. As protein: CASQIEGFGVEQYF.

J is TRBJ2-7 and V is TRBV2; 11 positions match TRBD2. CDR3 length equals 15 residues. V was pared by 7 bases and J by 3 bases, with 8 bases of the junction left unmatched. Germline CDR1 and CDR2: SNHLY and FYNNEI. CDR3 amino acids: CASTPSGTSGYEQYF. The CDR3 DNA reads as TGTGCCAGCACGCCTTCGGGGACTAGCGGCTACGAGCAGTACTTC.

This chain connects TRBV6-5 to TRBJ2-7; 8 bases fit TRBD1. CDR1 is MNHEY, CDR2 SVGAGI, per germline. The ends lost 0 bases at V and 3 bases at J; junction bases unmatched: 7. The length of the CDR3 is 16 residues. This CDR3 reads CASSYSVRGLSYEQYF. The CDR3 DNA sequence: TGTGCCAGCAGTTACTCGGTCAGGGGGCTTAGCTACGAGCAGTACTTC.

This clone was recorded a few times. The gene calls are TRBV19 and TRBJ1-4; no definite D call. The CDR3 runs to 14 residues. The V and J ends lost 8 bases and 3 bases respectively, with 13 bases between them. CDR1 LNHDA and CDR2 SQIVND come from the germline V gene (reference sequence). This CDR3 reads CASAPGSANEKLFF. CDR3 bases: TGTGCCAGTGCCCCGGGGTCAGCTAATGAAAAACTGTTTTTT.

The V and J genes are TRBV6-1 and TRBJ2-5; perhaps TRBD2 as D (6 bases). Germline CDR1 MNHNS, CDR2 SASEGT. V lost 5 bases, J lost 2 bases, and 15 bases lay in between. CDR3 length: 15 residues. This CDR3 reads CASSPSSGIQETQYF. The CDR3, as DNA: TGTGCCAGCAGTCCCAGTAGCGGAATACAAGAGACCCAGTACTTC.

V usage is TRBV5-8 and J usage is TRBJ2-7; TRBD2 is a possible D gene (6 bases). This CDR3 has 16 amino acids. Germline V CDR1 and CDR2: SGHTS, YDEGEE. V was cut by 3 bases and J by 4 bases, with 20 bases left in between. The CDR3 DNA reads as TGTGCCAGCAGCTGGGGTTATAGGGGAGGAGGATACGAGCAGTACTTC. Translated, it gives CASSWGYRGGGYEQYF.

The J gene is TRBJ1-1, the V gene TRBV2, with D perhaps TRBD1 (5 bases). Trimming pared 3 bases from V and 4 bases from J, leaving 27 bases between. Germline V CDR1 and CDR2: SNHLY, FYNNEI. This CDR3 spans 19 amino acids. CDR3 protein: CASSDVDLGAGSMSTEAFF. The DNA for the CDR3 is TGTGCCAGCAGTGATGTAGATCTGGGTGCAGGGTCCATGAGCACTGAAGCTTTCTTT.

V and J are TRBV19 and TRBJ1-2; D not certain. CDR3 length equals 15 residues. Trimming removed 3 bases at V and 2 bases at J, with 13 bases between. The V gene's germline CDR1 is LNHDA and CDR2 SQIVND (reference sequence). This CDR3 reads CASSIPRFNNYGYTF. In DNA, the CDR3 is TGTGCCAGTAGTATCCCCAGGTTTAACAACTATGGCTACACCTTC.

In its sample, this clone was seen once. This chain links TRBV4-2 with TRBJ1-1, with 10 positions matching TRBD1. Trimming cost V 0 bases and J 4 bases; bases outside gene matches: 8. There are 17 residues in the CDR3. Germline-derived CDR1 and CDR2 are LGHNA and YNFKEQ. The CDR3: CASSQDLTGGWGTEAFF. The CDR3 nucleotides are TGTGCCAGCAGCCAAGATTTGACAGGGGGCTGGGGCACTGAAGCTTTCTTT.

This sequence joins TRBV19 and TRBJ2-2; 9 positions agree with TRBD1. Looked up from germline, CDR1 is LNHDA and CDR2 is SQIVND (reference sequence). Losses at the gene ends were 5 bases for V and 4 bases for J; bases not matched to a gene: 17. The CDR3 loop spans 19 amino acids. The CDR3 is CASSSTFAYHRGRTGELFF. CDR3 sequence (DNA): TGTGCCAGTAGTTCCACCTTCGCCTACCACAGGGGGCGCACCGGGGAGCTGTTTTTT.

Details on this clone: Compared with germline, one end of the junction differs, possibly owing to a read error. The CDR3 reads CASSLATSGRAISHEQYF. The CDR3 region has the DNA TGTGCCAGCAGCTTGGCTACTAGCGGGAGGGCCATCTCCCACGAGCAGTACTTC. This chain uses TRBV5-4 with TRBJ2-7; the match to TRBD2 covers 13 bases. Germline CDR1 and CDR2: SGHNT and YYREEE (reference sequence). The CDR3 is made up of 18 amino acids.

A word on this clone: This same CDR3 is encoded by further DNA sequences in the sample. The chain carries TRBV2 and TRBJ2-7; 10 bases are a match to TRBD2. The CDR3 runs to 16 residues. Germline values: CDR1 SNHLY, CDR2 FYNNEI. The V gene end was trimmed by 5 bases and the J gene end by 1 base; junction bases not matched to a gene: 8. CDR3 residues: CASSPTSGRVSYEQYF. For the CDR3, the DNA is TGTGCCAGCAGTCCGACCAGCGGGAGGGTGTCCTACGAGCAGTACTTC.

The count of this clone is one. The CDR3 DNA sequence: TGTGCCAGCAGCCCCCGGGCGGGAGGAGCCTACAATGAGCAGTTCTTC. Its translation: CASSPRAGGAYNEQFF. V and J are TRBV7-3 and TRBJ2-1, with 8 bases that match TRBD2. CDR1 is SGHTA, CDR2 FQGTGA, per germline. Trimming took 5 bases from V and 2 from J; bases not matched to a gene: 8. CDR3 size: 16 residues.

V is TRBV29-1 and J is TRBJ2-3, with 11 bases identical to TRBD2. Germline values: CDR1 SQVTM, CDR2 ANQGSEA. V shed 4 bases, J shed 4 bases, and the junction held 4 bases outside the gene matches. The CDR3 consists of 14 residues. CDR3 in DNA: TGCAGCGTTGCATCACTAGCGGGAGCAGATACGCAGTATTTT. Translated, it gives CSVASLAGADTQYF.

Only a few counts were recorded for this clone. The CDR3 here is CASSFNQGLSGRGNTGELFF. CDR3 DNA sequence: TGTGCCAGCAGCTTTAATCAAGGCCTCAGCGGGAGGGGAAACACCGGGGAGCTGTTTTTT. The chain uses TRBV11-3 and TRBJ2-2; TRBD2 matches 10 bases. Germline V gene lookup returns CDR1 SGHNT and CDR2 YENEEA. V was clipped by 3 bases and J by 2 bases; unmatched bases: 15. CDR3 size: 20 residues.

The chain uses TRBV28 and TRBJ1-2; D is possibly TRBD1 (6 bases). CDR1 is MDHEN and CDR2 is SYDVKM in the germline V gene. This CDR3 spans 15 amino acids. Deletions cut 1 base from V and 4 bases from J, with 13 bases between. The CDR3 loop is CASSLSGGPAYGYTF. CDR3 in DNA: TGTGCCAGCAGTTTATCCGGGGGGCCAGCCTATGGCTACACCTTC.

This clone has only a few counts. The chain joins TRBV6-5 to TRBJ1-2; D uncertain. The germline V gene encodes CDR1 MNHEY and CDR2 SVGAGI. The CDR3 is 14 residues long. Trimming took 4 bases from V and 0 from J, leaving 9 bases between them. The CDR3 spells CASSSAASNYGYTF. CDR3 nucleotides: TGTGCCAGCAGTTCAGCAGCGTCTAACTATGGCTACACCTTC.

The chain links TRBV4-2 to TRBJ1-2, with D perhaps matching TRBD1 (5 bases). The germline V gene encodes CDR1 LGHNA and CDR2 YNFKEQ. The CDR3 runs 19 residues. V was trimmed by 3 bases and J by 4 bases, leaving 27 bases between them. CDR3 DNA sequence: TGTGCCAGCAGCCAGAGTAACCGGGGCCCGGAGGGACGGGCCTATGGCTACACCTTC. Its translation is CASSQSNRGPEGRAYGYTF.

The J gene is TRBJ1-4, the V gene TRBV10-1, with 10 positions matching TRBD1. The V gene end was trimmed by 4 bases and the J gene end by 10 bases; junction bases not matched to a gene: 15. The CDR3 is 17 amino acids. The germline V gene has CDR1 WNHNN and CDR2 SYGVQD (reference sequence). The chain's CDR3 is CASSGQGALTPLRKLFF. The CDR3 DNA sequence: TGCGCCAGCAGTGGACAGGGGGCGCTTACCCCCTTACGAAAACTGTTTTTT.